The entry below describes one T cell receptor beta chain. The protocol was immunoSEQ multiplex PCR, while the TCRdb copy is restricted to in-frame clones and leaves out a portion. The sample comprises 200,000 to 250,000 clones, 65% to 90% of which are singletons, and 6% to 9.5% rests with the top ten. The data were taken from a study of blood T cell repertoires in COVID-19. The sequence was collected from a woman between 45 and 60 years old with acute or convalescent COVID-19. Sequenced sample: peripheral blood.

CDR3 residues: CSARAGFEQYF. Written as DNA, the CDR3 is TGCAGTGCTAGAGCCGGGTTCGAGCAGTACTTC. The chain recombines TRBV20-1 with TRBJ2-7; D uncertain. Germline CDR1 and CDR2: DFQATT and SNEGSKA (reference sequence). This CDR3 contains 11 residues. V lost 1 base to trimming and J lost 6 bases, with 7 bases between them.